The source of this T cell receptor (beta chain) is a study of blood T cell repertoires in COVID-19 (dated by TCRdb to about 2020). About the full investigation: Samples from collaborators originated in the United States, Italy and Spain and spanned both the acute and convalescent phases of COVID-19. The dataset comprised deeply sampled blood TCRbeta repertoires from subjects exposed to, actively infected with, or recovered from COVID-19. Nearly every sample came with metadata listing a de-identified subject ID, COVID-19 status, age in years and sex. The samples were drawn from the first 160 participants of the ongoing ImmuneRACE study and from over a thousand subjects provided by 6 global collaborators. Where HLA class I and class II types were available, the types were taken from metadata supplied by the sample provider, not from assay-based typing. The material from the prospective study consisted of cDNA or gDNA derived from T cells, B-cell-depleted T cells, or PBMCs. The repertoires were released in a freely available public database meant as a resource for research on the immune response to SARS-CoV-2. General findings and caveats noted by the study authors: The quantity of clinical and demographic metadata differed by source and by participant and was supplied without curation.

Reading from cysteine to phenylalanine, the CDR3 counts 15 amino acids. Just CDR3 DNA is preserved here, 45 bases in frame from base 1. Per the germline V gene, SGHAT is the CDR1 and FQNNGV is the CDR2. The trim is 0 bases for V and 3 bases for J, with a gap of 11 bases between the germline ends. TCRbeta CDR3 regions were amplified from genomic DNA by means of the immunoSEQ Assay, a bias-controlled multiplex PCR. In the authors' own workflow: Nucleated cell counts per sample were estimated from amplification of reference gene primers within the assay. Sequence reads were collapsed and filtered to measure the absolute abundance of every unique TCRbeta CDR3 rearrangement. For each sample, productive Simpson clonality was calculated as the square root of Simpson's diversity index over productive rearrangements. TCRdb obtained this table from immuneACCESS and retained in-frame rearrangements with V and J assigned. These tables miss some clones; where compared with another copy, unresolved V genes account for less than half of the shortfall, and the remainder is unexplained. V and J calls and clone size follow that table, whereas D and trimming were derived from the DNA. The table for this sample lists 200,000 to 250,000 clones; roughly 84% of them were counted only once. The ten largest clonotypes hold less than 4% of the sample.

Collaborating institutions collected whole blood in K2EDTA tubes following their own protocols. For TCRbeta analysis, collaborator samples were shipped as frozen whole blood, as isolated PBMCs, or as DNA extracted from either sample type. This clone was seen only a few times. The antigen it binds to is not known. One base away there is no much larger clone; base qualities are not given. The receptor was derived from an elderly woman with acute or convalescent COVID-19. The chain links TRBV11-2 with TRBJ1-2; the D gene is not confidently resolved. The sequenced sample was peripheral blood. CDR3 region: CASSLDGGSYYGYTF. The DNA is as follows: TGTGCCAGCAGCTTAGATGGCGGCAGCTACTATGGCTACACCTTC.